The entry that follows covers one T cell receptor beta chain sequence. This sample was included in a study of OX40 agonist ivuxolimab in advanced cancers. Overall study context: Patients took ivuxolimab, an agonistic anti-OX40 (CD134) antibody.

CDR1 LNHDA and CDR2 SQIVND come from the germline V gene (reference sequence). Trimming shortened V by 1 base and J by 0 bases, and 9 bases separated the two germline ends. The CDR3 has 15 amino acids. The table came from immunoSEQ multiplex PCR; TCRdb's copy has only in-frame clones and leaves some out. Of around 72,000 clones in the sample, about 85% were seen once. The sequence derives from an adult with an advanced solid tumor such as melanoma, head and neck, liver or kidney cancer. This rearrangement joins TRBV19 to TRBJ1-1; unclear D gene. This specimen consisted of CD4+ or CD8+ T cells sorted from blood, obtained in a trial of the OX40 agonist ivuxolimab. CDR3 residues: CASSIAAGLNTEAFF. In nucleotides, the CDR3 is TGTGCCAGTAGTATAGCGGCAGGTTTGAACACTGAAGCTTTCTTT.